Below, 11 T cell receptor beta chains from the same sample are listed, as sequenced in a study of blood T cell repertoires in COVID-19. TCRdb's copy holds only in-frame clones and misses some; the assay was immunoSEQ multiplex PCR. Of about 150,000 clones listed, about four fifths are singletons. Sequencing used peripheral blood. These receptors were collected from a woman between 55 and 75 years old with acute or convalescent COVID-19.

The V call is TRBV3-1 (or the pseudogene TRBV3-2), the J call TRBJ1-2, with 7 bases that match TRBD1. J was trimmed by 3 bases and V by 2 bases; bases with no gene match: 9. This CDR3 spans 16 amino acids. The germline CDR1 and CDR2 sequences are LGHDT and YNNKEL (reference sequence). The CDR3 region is CASSQYLATGYYGYTF. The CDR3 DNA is TGTGCCAGCAGCCAATACCTCGCGACAGGGTACTATGGCTACACCTTC.

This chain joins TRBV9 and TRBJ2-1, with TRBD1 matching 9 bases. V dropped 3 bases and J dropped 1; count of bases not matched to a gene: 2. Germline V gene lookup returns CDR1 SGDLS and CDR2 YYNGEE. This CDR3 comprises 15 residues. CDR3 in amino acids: CASSDRGLSYNEQFF. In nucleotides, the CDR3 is TGTGCCAGCAGCGACAGGGGGCTTTCCTACAATGAGCAGTTCTTC. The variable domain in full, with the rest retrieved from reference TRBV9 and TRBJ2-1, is DSGVTQTPKHLITATGQRVTLRCSPRSGDLSVYWYQQSLDQGLQFLIQYYNGEERAKGNILERFSAQQFPDLHSELNLSSLELGDSALYFCASSDRGLSYNEQFFGPGTRLTVL.

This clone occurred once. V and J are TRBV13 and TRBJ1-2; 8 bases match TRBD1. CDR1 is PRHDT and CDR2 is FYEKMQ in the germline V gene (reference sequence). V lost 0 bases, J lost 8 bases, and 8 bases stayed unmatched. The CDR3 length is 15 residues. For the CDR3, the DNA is TGTGCCAGCAGCTTAGGGCCGACAGGGGTGGAAGGCTACACCTTC. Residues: CASSLGPTGVEGYTF.

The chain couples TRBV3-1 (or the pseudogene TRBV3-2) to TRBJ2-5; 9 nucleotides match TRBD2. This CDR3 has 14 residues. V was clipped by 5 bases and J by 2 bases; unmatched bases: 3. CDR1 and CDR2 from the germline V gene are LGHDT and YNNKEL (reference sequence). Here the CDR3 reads CASSSSGGQETQYF. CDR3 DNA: TGTGCCAGCAGCTCGAGCGGGGGGCAAGAGACCCAGTACTTC.

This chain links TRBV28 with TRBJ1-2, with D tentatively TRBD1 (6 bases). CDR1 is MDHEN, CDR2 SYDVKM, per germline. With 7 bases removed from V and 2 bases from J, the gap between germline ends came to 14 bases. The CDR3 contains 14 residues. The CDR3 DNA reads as TGTGCCAGCACCCCCAGGGGTGAGAACTATGGCTACACCTTC. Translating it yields CASTPRGENYGYTF.

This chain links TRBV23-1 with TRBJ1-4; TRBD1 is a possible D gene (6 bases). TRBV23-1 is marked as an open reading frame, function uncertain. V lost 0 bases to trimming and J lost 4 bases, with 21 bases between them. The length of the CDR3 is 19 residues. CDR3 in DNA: TGCGCCAGCAGTCAATCGTCGCAGGGGTTAGATACCGTTAATGAAAAACTGTTTTTT. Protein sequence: CASSQSSQGLDTVNEKLFF.

CDR3 protein: CASSPSRNQPQHF. The DNA for the CDR3 is TGTGCCAGCAGTCCCTCTCGCAATCAGCCCCAGCATTTT. This chain connects TRBV12-3 or TRBV12-4 to TRBJ1-5; no clear D gene. The CDR3 has 13 amino acids. Trimming took off 5 bases at V and 2 bases at J, with 7 bases between the two ends.

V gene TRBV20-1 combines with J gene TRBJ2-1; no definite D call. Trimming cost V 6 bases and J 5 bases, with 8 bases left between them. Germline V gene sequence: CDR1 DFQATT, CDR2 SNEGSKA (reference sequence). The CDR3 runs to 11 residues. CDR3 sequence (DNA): TGCAGTGCAGTACAAGACAATGAGCAGTTCTTC. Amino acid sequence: CSAVQDNEQFF.

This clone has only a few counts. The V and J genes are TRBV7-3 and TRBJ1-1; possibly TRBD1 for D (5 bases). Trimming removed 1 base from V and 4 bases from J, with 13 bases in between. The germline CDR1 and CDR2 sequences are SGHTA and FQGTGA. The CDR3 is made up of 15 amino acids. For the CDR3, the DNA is TGTGCCAGCAGCTTAATCCCAGGGAAGGGCACTGAAGCTTTCTTT. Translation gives CASSLIPGKGTEAFF. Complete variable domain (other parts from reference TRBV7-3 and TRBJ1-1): GAGVSQTPSNKVTEKGKYVELRCDPISGHTALYWYRQSLGQGPEFLIYFQGTGAADDSGLPNDRFFAVRPEGSVSTLKIQRTERGDSAVYLCASSLIPGKGTEAFFGQGTRLTVV.

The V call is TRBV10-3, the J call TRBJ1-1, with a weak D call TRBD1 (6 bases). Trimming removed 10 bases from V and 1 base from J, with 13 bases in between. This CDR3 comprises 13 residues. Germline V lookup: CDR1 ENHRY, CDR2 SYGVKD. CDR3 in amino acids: CATTGFPNTEAFF. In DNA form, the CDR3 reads TGTGCCACGACAGGCTTTCCGAACACTGAAGCTTTCTTT.

Here the CDR3 reads CASSNRGVGNTEAFF. The DNA for the CDR3 is TGTGCCAGCAGCAACCGGGGGGTGGGCAACACTGAAGCTTTCTTT. The chain employs TRBV11-1 and TRBJ1-1; tentative D call: TRBD1 (5 bases). The V end was cut by 5 bases, the J end by 2 bases, with 15 bases between. The CDR3 runs to 15 residues. Per germline, CDR1 SGHAT and CDR2 FQDESV (reference sequence).